The rows below give T cell receptor beta chains drawn from one sample of a study of blood T cell repertoires in COVID-19. Sequencing was performed with immunoSEQ multiplex PCR; in TCRdb, only in-frame clones are kept and a portion is missing. Of tens of thousands of clones listed, 65% to 85% are singletons. Sequencing was done on a sample of peripheral blood. These receptors originate from a man aged 70-80 years with active or convalescent COVID-19. CDR3s leave out the opening cysteine and the closing phenylalanine or tryptophan.

v_call cdr3_aa
TRBV7-9 ASSYQENTEAF
TRBV10-2 ASSVAGGPYEQY
TRBV12-3/TRBV12-4 ASSAGQEETQY
TRBV6-5 ASRSPGQVGEQY
TRBV27 ASSLDRTGIYGYT
TRBV5-1 ASSLYSNSNQPQH
TRBV5-6 ASSLEDNSDGAKNIQY
TRBV4-2 ASSQDPDWGGNEQF
TRBV19 ASSTPTETQY
TRBV3-1/TRBV3-2 ASSRGQGGNQPQH
TRBV18 ASSPPISGNTIY
TRBV14 ASSQEFRLAGGHTGELF
TRBV6-2/TRBV6-3 ASSYLQGAGGELF
TRBV12-3/TRBV12-4 ASSLDRNQPQH